This T cell receptor (beta chain) was captured in a study of cytomegalovirus exposure and HLA in healthy donors. General study results and limits: Relative to the 666-donor mean, N-insertions were reportedly fewer in an Asian-associated ancestry cluster in a later analysis. Confirmation was obtained in vitro that three CMV-associated chains are specific for CMV antigens. Available immune exposure information covered CMV serostatus only.

Comments on this clone: The antigen is not known.

60 Vbeta and 13 Jbeta primers were used in PCR. The data were produced by immunoSEQ multiplex PCR, yet TCRdb's version contains in-frame clones alone and is incomplete. The sample consists of 100,000 to 150,000 clones, over 75% of them appearing once. The source of this sequence is a man aged 18 to 29 in good health and CMV-seropositive. Input material: PBMCs.

This chain's CDR3 is CASSSGTVGYTF. CDR3 nucleotide sequence: TGTGCCAGCAGCTCCGGGACAGTGGGCTACACCTTC. This chain links TRBV11-2 with TRBJ1-2; TRBD1 matches 7 bases. Germline V gene data show CDR1 as SGHAT and CDR2 as FQNNGV. V dropped 4 bases and J dropped 8; count of bases not matched to a gene: 4. The CDR3 runs 12 residues.